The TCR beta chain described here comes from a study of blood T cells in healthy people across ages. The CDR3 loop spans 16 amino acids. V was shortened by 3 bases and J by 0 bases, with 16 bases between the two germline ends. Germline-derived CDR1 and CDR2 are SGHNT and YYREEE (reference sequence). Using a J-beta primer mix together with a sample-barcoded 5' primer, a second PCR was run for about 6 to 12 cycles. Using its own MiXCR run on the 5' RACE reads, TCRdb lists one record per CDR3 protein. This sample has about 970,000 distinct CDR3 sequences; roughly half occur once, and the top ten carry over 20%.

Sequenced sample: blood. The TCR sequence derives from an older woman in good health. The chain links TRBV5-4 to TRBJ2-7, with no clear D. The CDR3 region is CASSSPKASNSYEQYF. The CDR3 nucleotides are TGTGCCAGCAGCTCCCCCAAGGCTAGTAACTCCTACGAGCAGTACTTC.